This TCR beta chain was identified in a study of PD-1 blockade in classical Hodgkin lymphoma. The study, taken as a whole, reports: It was reported that newly diagnosed patients had less baseline TCR diversity than healthy donors. Whoever responded completely had baseline diversity much like that seen in newly diagnosed patients.

Germline V gives CDR1 SGHTA, CDR2 FQGNSA. The CDR3 length is 16 residues. V lost 11 bases to trimming and J lost 7 bases, with 27 bases between them. Comments on this clone: Antigen unknown.

Brentuximab vedotin exposure varied, and every patient relapsed after autologous stem cell transplantation. Best outcomes ranged across complete response, partial response and progressive disease. Using immunoSEQ multiplex PCR, the repertoire was profiled, and TCRdb retains in-frame clones only, with some absent. The data hold nearly 25,000 clones, with approximately 80% observed a single time. The chain carries TRBV7-2 and TRBJ1-5; a possible D gene is TRBD1 (5 bases). This clonotype originated in a human donor with classical Hodgkin lymphoma. The starting material was peripheral blood mononuclear cells (PBMCs), obtained at baseline. The CDR3 nucleotides are TGTGCCTACCACCTAGGGGAGGGCTCCCGTTGGCAGCCCCAGCATTTT. This gives the protein CAYHLGEGSRWQPQHF.